These 21 T cell receptor beta chains originate from one sample sequenced in a study of vaccination effects on CD4 cells after COVID-19. Prior to sequencing, the ViraFEST assay stimulated PBMC with viral peptide pools, which expanded the antigen-specific CD4+ T cells. Culturing for around ten days preceded CD4+ T cell isolation. Having tested negative for nucleocapsid antibodies, the vaccine recipients showed no prior SARS-CoV-2 infection. Their antigens remain unidentified. Generated by immunoSEQ multiplex PCR, the TCRdb table keeps only in-frame clones and is missing some. The table includes tens of thousands of clones, under 70% detected once. Sample: CD4+ T cells from PBMCs cultured with HCoV-OC43 spike peptides, taken before COVID-19 vaccination. The subset denotes: HCoV-OC43 spike overlapping peptide pool stimulation. All receptors come from a human donor who received a COVID-19 vaccine.

The gene calls are TRBV5-1 and TRBJ1-2; D unresolved. Trimming took off 0 bases at V and 1 base at J, with 7 bases between the two ends. This CDR3 contains 14 residues. Germline V gene lookup returns CDR1 SGHRS and CDR2 YFSETQ. The CDR3 DNA is TGCGCCAGCAGCTTGGATGCACTTAACTATGGCTACACCTTC. Encoded protein: CASSLDALNYGYTF.

This clone is labeled as medium-sized. Within the sample, other DNA sequences also encode this same CDR3. The J gene is TRBJ1-3, the V gene TRBV9; no reliable D call. Germline assignment: CDR1 SGDLS and CDR2 YYNGEE. The CDR3 totals 13 residues. Deletions cut 0 bases from V and 4 bases from J, with 5 bases between. Here the CDR3 reads CASSVGDGNTIYF. The CDR3 DNA reads as TGTGCCAGCAGCGTAGGAGACGGAAACACCATATATTTT.

This clone showed up just a few times. The chain combines TRBV18 with TRBJ1-6, with D unresolved. Germline V gene data show CDR1 as KGHSH and CDR2 as LQKENI. The CDR3 runs 15 residues. V lost 0 bases and J lost 7, with 10 bases in between. CDR3 in amino acids: CASSPPSSDNSPLHF. In nucleotides, the CDR3 is TGTGCCAGCTCACCACCCTCGTCCGACAATTCACCCCTCCACTTT.

This clone showed up just once. CDR3 residues: CASSQDFRQGDYGYTF. In DNA, the CDR3 is TGCGCCAGCAGCCAAGATTTCAGACAGGGGGATTATGGCTACACCTTC. The chain carries TRBV4-3 and TRBJ1-2; 9 nucleotides agree with TRBD1. CDR3 length: 16 residues. From germline, CDR1 is LGHNA and CDR2 YSLEER. Losses at the gene ends were 0 bases for V and 5 bases for J; bases not matched to a gene: 7.

The DNA for the CDR3 is TGTGCCAGCAGTTACCTCGGGATCACGGGTGGAAACACCATATATTTT. Protein sequence: CASSYLGITGGNTIYF. The rearrangement joins TRBV6-5 to TRBJ1-3; no firm D call. CDR1 and CDR2 from the germline V gene are MNHEY and SVGAGI. Trimming removed 2 bases from V and 3 bases from J, with 14 bases in between. This CDR3 contains 16 residues.

The chain employs TRBV18 and TRBJ2-1; TRBD2 aligns across 7 bases. Germline CDR1 KGHSH, CDR2 LQKENI. Losses at the gene ends were 3 bases for V and 6 bases for J; bases not matched to a gene: 17. The CDR3 consists of 18 residues. The CDR3 DNA reads TGTGCCAGCTCACCCCCCACTGGGGCGGGAGTTGTCCGCAATGAGCAGTTCTTC. As protein: CASSPPTGAGVVRNEQFF.

The CDR3, as DNA: TGTGCCAGCAGTGTAAGCAATCAGCCCCAGCATTTT. Amino acid sequence: CASSVSNQPQHF. The chain carries TRBV2 and TRBJ1-5; no definite D call. CDR1 and CDR2 from the germline V gene are SNHLY and FYNNEI. The CDR3 is 12 residues long. The V and J ends lost 4 bases and 1 base respectively, with 2 bases between them. Based on the CDR3 plus reference TRBV2 and TRBJ1-5, the full variable domain is EPEVTQTPSHQVTQMGQEVILRCVPISNHLYFYWYRQILGQKVEFLVSFYNNEISEKSEIFDDQFSVERPDGSNFTLKIRSTKLEDSAMYFCASSVSNQPQHFGDGTRLSIL.

The V gene is TRBV5-1, the J gene TRBJ1-1, with unresolved D. The CDR3 sequence is 14 residues long. V lost 3 bases, J lost 1 base, and 10 bases lay in between. From germline, CDR1 is SGHRS and CDR2 YFSETQ. The CDR3: CASSWEGRNTEAFF. The CDR3 DNA follows: TGCGCCAGCAGCTGGGAAGGACGGAACACTGAAGCTTTCTTT. The full variable domain, completed using reference TRBV5-1 and TRBJ1-1, is KAGVTQTPRYLIKTRGQQVTLSCSPISGHRSVSWYQQTPGQGLQFLFEYFSETQRNKGNFPGRFSGRQFSNSRSEMNVSTLELGDSALYLCASSWEGRNTEAFFGQGTRLTVV.

The chain recombines TRBV9 with TRBJ1-6; no reliable D call. This CDR3 contains 16 residues. The germline V gene encodes CDR1 SGDLS and CDR2 YYNGEE. The V end lost 0 bases, the J end lost 8 bases, and 15 bases lay between the germline ends. The CDR3 protein is CASSVGGQEDDSPLHF. In DNA, the CDR3 is TGTGCCAGCAGCGTAGGAGGCCAGGAGGACGATTCACCCCTCCACTTT.

Comment on this clone: A read error may account for a junction end that differs from germline. The J gene is TRBJ1-1, the V gene TRBV10-3, with TRBD1 as a possible D gene (6 bases). CDR3 size: 13 residues. Germline CDR1 ENHRY, CDR2 SYGVKD. The CDR3 here is CAITRGGNAEAFF. CDR3 DNA: TGTGCCATCACCAGAGGGGGGAACGCTGAAGCTTTCTTT.

The chain recombines TRBV27 with TRBJ1-1; D call uncertain. This CDR3 has 13 residues. Trimming took 3 bases from V and 1 from J, leaving 6 bases between them. Germline-derived CDR1 and CDR2 are MNHEY and SMNVEV (reference sequence). In nucleotides, the CDR3 is TGTGCCAGCAGTTTCGTGGGGAACACTGAAGCTTTCTTT. It specifies CASSFVGNTEAFF.

By share, this clone ranks as large. The V call is TRBV5-1, the J call TRBJ1-1; tentatively, D is TRBD1 (6 bases). Germline lookup yields CDR1 SGHRS and CDR2 YFSETQ. There are 13 residues in the CDR3. Trimming removed 3 bases at V and 1 base at J, with 7 bases between. The CDR3 DNA reads TGCGCCAGCAGCTCGGGACAGAACACTGAAGCTTTCTTT. Amino acids: CASSSGQNTEAFF.

The J gene is TRBJ1-3, the V gene TRBV19; 7 nucleotides match TRBD1. The CDR3 runs 14 residues. V gave up 10 bases and J gave up 4 bases; unmatched junction bases: 10. CDR1 is LNHDA and CDR2 is SQIVND in the germline V gene (reference sequence). CDR3 in DNA: TGTGCCACCATTCGACAGGGAACCGGAAACACCATATATTTT. Protein: CATIRQGTGNTIYF.

V and J are TRBV9 and TRBJ2-5; a weak D match, TRBD2 (6 bases). This CDR3 is built from 14 residues. V lost 0 bases to trimming and J lost 1 base, with 7 bases between them. Germline values: CDR1 SGDLS, CDR2 YYNGEE. CDR3 region: CASSVGGAQETQYF. The CDR3 DNA sequence: TGTGCCAGCAGCGTAGGCGGGGCCCAAGAGACCCAGTACTTC.

The chain couples TRBV7-9 to TRBJ1-6; no reliable D call. Germline V gene sequence: CDR1 SEHNR, CDR2 FQNEAQ (reference sequence). Trimming cost V 5 bases and J 3 bases, with 8 bases left between them. There are 14 residues in the CDR3. The CDR3 sequence: CASSPGNYNSPLHF. In DNA form, the CDR3 reads TGTGCCAGCAGCCCGGGCAACTATAATTCACCCCTCCACTTT.

V and J are TRBV12-3 or TRBV12-4 and TRBJ2-1, with D hard to call. Trimming shortened V by 3 bases and J by 8 bases, and 5 bases separated the two germline ends. This CDR3 has 11 amino acids. CDR3 DNA sequence: TGTGCCAGCAGTTTCCAGTATGAGCAGTTCTTC. Translated: CASSFQYEQFF.

The V gene is TRBV9, the J gene TRBJ2-3; D may match TRBD1 or TRBD2 (6 bases each). The V end was cut by 6 bases, the J end by 2 bases, with 19 bases between. The CDR3 loop spans 16 amino acids. Germline assignment: CDR1 SGDLS and CDR2 YYNGEE. CDR3 nucleotide sequence: TGTGCCAGCACCCCGGGGGCTCCCGGGCCCACAGATACGCAGTATTTT. It specifies CASTPGAPGPTDTQYF.

This chain connects TRBV3-1 (or the pseudogene TRBV3-2) to TRBJ2-7; possible D gene TRBD2, 5 bases. Trimming removed 3 bases at V and 2 bases at J, with 8 bases between. CDR1 and CDR2 (germline): LGHDT, YNNKEL (reference sequence). CDR3 length equals 13 residues. The CDR3 loop reads CASSHRGAYEQYF. CDR3 DNA sequence: TGTGCCAGCAGCCATCGGGGAGCCTACGAGCAGTACTTC.

The rearrangement joins TRBV4-2 to TRBJ1-2; 7 nucleotides match TRBD1. Germline values: CDR1 LGHNA, CDR2 YNFKEQ. This CDR3 region has 16 residues. Germline trimming cut 0 bases from V and 5 bases from J; bases unmatched to any gene: 9. The CDR3 spells CASSQEGGDSRYGYTF. The CDR3, as DNA: TGTGCCAGCAGCCAAGAAGGGGGCGACAGCAGGTATGGCTACACCTTC.

The rearrangement joins TRBV6-1 to TRBJ2-2; D possibly corresponds to TRBD2 (5 bases). Germline loops: CDR1 MNHNS, CDR2 SASEGT. This CDR3 region has 14 residues. The V end lost 5 bases, the J end lost 1 base, and 8 bases lay between the germline ends. CDR3: CASSSEGNTGELFF. Written as DNA, the CDR3 is TGTGCCAGCAGTTCCGAGGGGAACACCGGGGAGCTGTTTTTT.

This chain uses TRBV4-1 with TRBJ1-3; 9 nucleotides align to TRBD1. The CDR3 is made up of 20 amino acids. CDR1 is MGHRA, CDR2 YSYEKL, per germline. J lost 4 bases, V lost 4 bases, and 20 bases had no gene match. CDR3 DNA: TGCGCCAGCAGCCTCTTCGGGGTACAGGGGGCGATGCGAGGAGGAAACACCATATATTTT. The encoded protein is CASSLFGVQGAMRGGNTIYF.